This T cell receptor beta chain was sequenced during a study of control samples from healthy donors and cancer patients. The CDR3 contains 16 residues. Trimming took 3 bases from V and 0 from J, leaving 12 bases between them. Per the germline V gene, CDR1 is LNHDA and CDR2 is SQIVND (reference sequence). Data came from immunoSEQ multiplex PCR; TCRdb stores just in-frame clones and leaves some out. The table records 150,000 to 200,000 clones, around nine tenths of them present only once. The TCR originated in a man aged 30-40 years in good health. The J gene is TRBJ1-5, the V gene TRBV19; D might be TRBD1 (6 bases). Sequencing was performed on blood. CDR3 DNA sequence: TGTGCCAGTAGTATGCGACAGGTATATAGCAATCAGCCCCAGCATTTT. This translates into CASSMRQVYSNQPQHF.